The rows below give T cell receptor beta chains drawn from one sample of a study of blood T cell repertoires in COVID-19. Measured with immunoSEQ multiplex PCR; TCRdb has only the in-frame clones, and not every one. Seen here are roughly 180,000 clones, approximately 85% observed once, and the top ten hold 6.2%. Sequencing was performed on PBMCs or T cells enriched from blood (not recorded which). These receptors were collected from a man aged 40-50 years who had recovered from COVID-19. CDR3s leave out the opening cysteine and the closing phenylalanine or tryptophan. Fields, in order: clone size, J gene, V gene, CDR3 protein. Size tells how often a clone was seen (once, few, many) or the class of an expanded clone, and some rows leave it out.

>NA|TRBJ1-2|TRBV28
ASTSRSYGYT
>NA|TRBJ2-5|TRBV6-5
ASSSDNRETQY
>NA|TRBJ2-5|TRBV6-5
ASSPGTGVETQY
>NA|TRBJ1-6|TRBV6-5
AISIDSPNSPLH
>NA|TRBJ2-2|TRBV5-1
ASSEQGFRSTGELF
>once|TRBJ2-3|TRBV4-2
ASSQDRGLGLDTQY
>NA|TRBJ1-2|TRBV20-1
SGGGANGYT
>few|TRBJ2-1|TRBV5-1
ASSLGRQGPYNEQF
>NA|TRBJ2-3|TRBV9
ASSVDLDTQY
>NA|TRBJ2-7|TRBV27
ASSRGPADEQY
>NA|TRBJ2-2|TRBV12-3/TRBV12-4
ASSQGGEELF
>once|TRBJ1-5|TRBV2
ASRWETGQPQH
>NA|TRBJ2-2|TRBV7-6
ASSLPTGQEEAGELF
>NA|TRBJ1-2|TRBV5-1
ASSLGLGGPNYGYT
>once|TRBJ1-1|TRBV12-5
ASGLAQFTEAF
>NA|TRBJ1-6|TRBV14
ASSQGQGFWNNSPLH
>NA|TRBJ2-3|TRBV3-1/TRBV3-2
ASSQHLLSGRATQY
>NA|TRBJ2-6|TRBV19
ASSTHGVSGANVLT
>few|TRBJ1-2|TRBV30
AWTRDSHIYGYT
>NA|TRBJ1-1|TRBV5-4
ASSPPDRVTEAF
>few|TRBJ1-2|TRBV7-9
ASSLRDRGSNYGYT
>NA|TRBJ2-3|TRBV2
ASGGGPRGRNTQY
>NA|TRBJ2-3|TRBV19
ASSVREDTQY
>few|TRBJ1-2|TRBV7-9
ASSPTGTQGRGPYGYT
>NA|TRBJ2-7|TRBV12-5
ASGAGPTTYEQY
>NA|TRBJ2-7|TRBV11-2
ASSLAGSSYEQY
>few|TRBJ1-2|TRBV5-1
ASSFFPGGASNYGYT
>NA|TRBJ1-5|TRBV10-3
AISGFGTPNQPQH
>NA|TRBJ2-3|TRBV28
ASSLAGGWY
>once|TRBJ1-4|TRBV5-1
ASSEDRPQEKLF
>few|TRBJ1-1|TRBV18
ASLQHLGGTEAF
>NA|TRBJ1-1|TRBV29-1
SVTGTGAF
>NA|TRBJ1-2|TRBV6-5
ASSDRGLANYGYT
>NA|TRBJ2-7|TRBV5-1
ASSLSGYEQY
>NA|TRBJ2-1|TRBV7-9
ASSLALQRSLSYNEQF
>once|TRBJ2-5|TRBV16
ASSQYRDRGQQETQY
>once|TRBJ1-6|TRBV3-1/TRBV3-2
ASSQDLRGGGSPLH
>NA|TRBJ2-2|TRBV5-4
ASSGGGSTGELF
>NA|TRBJ1-2|TRBV5-1
ASSLEGARGYT
>NA|TRBJ2-1|TRBV10-2
ASTGLAGESYNEQF
>few|TRBJ1-1|TRBV12-5
ASGLVQMNTEAF
>NA|TRBJ1-4|TRBV19
ASKSEKLF
>once|TRBJ2-7|TRBV7-8
ASSKRTRDYEQY
>NA|TRBJ1-2|TRBV5-1
ASSLGTGPQGYT
>NA|TRBJ2-2|TRBV5-8
ASRLPGDTGELF
>NA|TRBJ2-5|TRBV16
ASSQSRGYQETQY
>NA|TRBJ1-2|TRBV5-1
ASSQGQGARGYT
>NA|TRBJ1-5|TRBV19
ASSIGVGGGYSNQPQH
>NA|TRBJ1-5|TRBV29-1
SVALGGNQPQH
>once|TRBJ1-4|TRBV11-2
ASSLTGATNEKLF
>NA|TRBJ2-1|TRBV5-1
ASSPTGGLSGGRKDSRIYNEQF
>once|TRBJ2-2|TRBV6-6
ASRWGTGVAGELF
>NA|TRBJ2-1|TRBV19
ASSIGSSEQF
>NA|TRBJ1-2|TRBV6-5
ASSYTGTGNGYT
>NA|TRBJ2-1|TRBV6-2/TRBV6-3
ASSDTGNPYNEQF
>NA|TRBJ1-1|TRBV19
ASTTRGTARTTEAF
>NA|TRBJ1-2|TRBV28
ASTLASGYGYT
>many|TRBJ2-7|TRBV30
AWSEAGGYYEQY
>NA|TRBJ1-2|TRBV19
ASRTGDYGYT
>once|TRBJ2-3|TRBV7-3
ASSSTGDTQY